Presented here are 32 T cell receptor beta chains from one specimen sequenced in a study of CD8+ T cells in alopecia areata. Treatment of the sample: oral pan-JAK inhibitor, 5-10 mg twice daily. The sequencing template was cDNA reverse transcribed from extracted RNA. Method: immunoSEQ multiplex PCR; TCRdb's copy keeps in-frame clones and lacks some. Of approximately 280,000 clones in the sample, 58% are singletons; the top ten hold under 2%. The specimen comprised CD4+ T cells sorted from blood, sampled at week 24, from a patient treated with tofacitinib. Receptor source: a human donor with alopecia areata.

This clone was seen once. This chain joins TRBV18 and TRBJ2-7, with 10 bases that match TRBD1. Trimming removed 6 bases from V and 3 bases from J; junction bases left unmatched: 8. CDR3 size: 15 residues. Germline values: CDR1 KGHSH, CDR2 LQKENI. CDR3: CASSNPGTGDYEQYF. CDR3 nucleotide sequence: TGTGCCAGCTCGAACCCCGGGACAGGGGACTACGAGCAGTACTTC.

The chain recombines TRBV29-1 with TRBJ2-5; TRBD2 matches 8 bases. Germline V gives CDR1 SQVTM, CDR2 ANQGSEA. This CDR3 comprises 12 residues. V shed 7 bases and J 7 bases; nucleotides not matched to a gene: 8. The CDR3 protein is CSGTGGAGTQYF. DNA of the CDR3: TGCAGCGGTACCGGGGGGGCCGGGACCCAGTACTTC. The complete variable domain, with remaining parts taken from reference TRBV29-1 and TRBJ2-5, reads SAVISQKPSRDICQRGTSLTIQCQVDSQVTMMFWYRQQPGQSLTLIATANQGSEATYESGFVIDKFPISRPNLTFSTLTVSNMSPEDSSIYLCSGTGGAGTQYFGPGTRLLVL.

The chain uses TRBV7-2 and TRBJ2-7; D not resolved. CDR1 and CDR2 (germline): SGHTA, FQGNSA. The germline V and J ends were trimmed by 5 bases and 7 bases, with 9 bases remaining between them. This CDR3 region has 11 residues. The CDR3 coding sequence is TGTGCCAGCAGCGTTCAGCTGGAGCAGTACTTC. Translated, it gives CASSVQLEQYF.

V usage is TRBV5-1 and J usage is TRBJ2-1, with D maybe TRBD1 (7 bases). From germline, CDR1 is SGHRS and CDR2 YFSETQ. There are 16 residues in the CDR3. Trimming took off 4 bases at V and 5 bases at J, with 19 bases between the two ends. DNA for the CDR3: TGCGCCAGCAGCACATACTACAGGGGAGGCCACAATGAGCAGTTCTTC. Its translation is CASSTYYRGGHNEQFF.

This clone was recorded only once. The chain has TRBV29-1 and TRBJ1-1, with TRBD1 identical over 7 bases. V shed 3 bases and J 6 bases; nucleotides not matched to a gene: 7. This CDR3 is built from 13 residues. Germline loops: CDR1 SQVTM, CDR2 ANQGSEA. The CDR3 region has the DNA TGCAGCGTTGACAAGGGGGCTAACGCTGAAGCTTTCTTT. This sequence encodes CSVDKGANAEAFF.

This clone was seen more than once but under ten times. J is TRBJ1-4 and V is TRBV15; tentative D call: TRBD1 (5 bases). The CDR3 totals 15 residues. The V end was cut by 1 base, the J end by 6 bases, with 12 bases between. Germline lookup yields CDR1 LNHNV and CDR2 YYDKDF (reference sequence). The CDR3, as DNA: TGTGCCACCAGCAGAGCGACCCAGGGTTATGAAAAACTGTTTTTT. It yields the protein CATSRATQGYEKLFF.

The rearrangement uses TRBV29-1 and TRBJ2-3; 10 bases map to TRBD2. The CDR3 consists of 18 residues. Per the germline V gene, CDR1 is SQVTM and CDR2 is ANQGSEA. In DNA, the CDR3 is TGCAGGCCGAGACGCCCGGTGCTAGCGGGGGAGACCACAGATACGCAGTATTTT. Translated: CRPRRPVLAGETTDTQYF.

This chain joins TRBV6-5 and TRBJ1-1; a weak D match, TRBD1 (6 bases). V dropped 3 bases and J dropped 6 bases, with 20 bases sitting between them. CDR3 size: 16 residues. CDR1 and CDR2 (germline): MNHEY, SVGAGI. In nucleotides, the CDR3 is TGTGCCAGCAGTTATTGGGGGGCGCGTCTCGGAGCTGAAGCTTTCTTT. Amino acid sequence: CASSYWGARLGAEAFF.

The chain has TRBV7-9 and TRBJ1-1, with D uncertain. This CDR3 spans 13 amino acids. V was clipped by 3 bases and J by 3 bases, with 8 bases between them. The V gene's germline CDR1 is SEHNR and CDR2 FQNEAQ (reference sequence). CDR3 DNA sequence: TGTGCCAGCAGCTTGTTAGAGGACACTGAAGCTTTCTTT. Translating gives CASSLLEDTEAFF.

Only one count was recorded for this clone. The chain is built from TRBV29-1 and TRBJ2-1; 8 bases are a match to TRBD2. With 5 bases clipped from V and 12 bases from J, the junction kept 12 bases outside the gene matches. The CDR3 sequence is 13 residues long. The germline CDR1 and CDR2 sequences are SQVTM and ANQGSEA. CDR3 coding DNA: TGCAGCGTTACTAGCGGCGACTACGTCAGGCAGTTCTTC. Residues: CSVTSGDYVRQFF.

This clone turned up a few times. The CDR3 coding sequence is TGCAGCGTTGAGGGACAGGGCGATCGGGCTTTCTTT. It encodes CSVEGQGDRAFF. The V and J genes are TRBV29-1 and TRBJ1-1; 9 bases map to TRBD1. The CDR3 spans 12 residues. CDR1 SQVTM and CDR2 ANQGSEA come from the germline V gene. V trimming: 3 bases; J trimming: 11 bases; junction bases outside the gene matches: 7.

A few counts support this clone. The V gene is TRBV7-2, the J gene TRBJ2-1, with no clear D. The germline V gene has CDR1 SGHTA and CDR2 FQGNSA. V was pared by 4 bases and J by 5 bases, with 6 bases between. The CDR3 spans 12 residues. The CDR3 protein is CASSSWDNEQFF. The CDR3 DNA is TGTGCCAGCAGCTCCTGGGACAATGAGCAGTTCTTC. Complete variable domain (other parts from reference TRBV7-2 and TRBJ2-1): GAGVSQSPSNKVTEKGKDVELRCDPISGHTALYWYRQSLGQGLEFLIYFQGNSAPDKSGLPSDRFSAERTGGSVSTLTIQRTQQEDSAVYLCASSSWDNEQFFGPGTRLTVL.

The gene calls are TRBV5-1 and TRBJ2-5; maybe TRBD2 (7 bases). With 9 bases removed from V and 3 bases from J, the gap between germline ends came to 24 bases. CDR3 length: 16 residues. Germline CDR1 and CDR2: SGHRS and YFSETQ. CDR3 bases: TGCGCCACCCGAATCGGAACCGGGGGGCCCGAAGAGACCCAGTACTTC. This gives the protein CATRIGTGGPEETQYF.

The chain joins TRBV30 to TRBJ1-6; 11 bases map to TRBD1. Unmatched junction bases numbered 6, after V lost 1 base and J lost 10 bases. This CDR3 is 15 amino acids long. The germline V gene has CDR1 GTSNPN and CDR2 SVGIG (reference sequence). CDR3 bases: TGTGCCTGGAGTGACGGACAGGGGGCAAGCTCACCCCTCCACTTT. Its translation: CAWSDGQGASSPLHF.

As concerns this clone: The same CDR3 can be traced to other DNA sequences in this sample. The rearrangement links TRBV5-4 to TRBJ1-4, with 7 bases that match TRBD1. Germline V gene lookup returns CDR1 SGHNT and CDR2 YYREEE (reference sequence). The junction had 4 bases not matched to a gene; V was cut back by 0 bases and J by 8 bases. This CDR3 comprises 14 residues. The CDR3 reads CASSLDRGDEKLFF. The CDR3 region has the DNA TGTGCCAGCAGCTTGGACAGGGGAGACGAAAAACTGTTTTTT.

This clone was counted between two and nine times. The chain recombines TRBV7-2 with TRBJ2-3; the match to TRBD2 covers 12 bases. Germline CDR1 is SGHTA and CDR2 is FQGNSA. Unmatched junction bases numbered 6, after V lost 1 base and J lost 4 bases. The CDR3 is made up of 17 amino acids. CDR3: CASSLGPSGGASDTQYF. In nucleotides, the CDR3 is TGTGCCAGCAGCTTAGGCCCTAGCGGGGGGGCATCAGATACGCAGTATTTT.

The chain carries TRBV27 and TRBJ2-3; 12 bases match TRBD1. The CDR3 is 16 residues long. CDR1 and CDR2 (germline): MNHEY, SMNVEV (reference sequence). The trim removed 1 base at V and 4 bases at J, leaving 3 bases unmatched. This chain's CDR3 is CASSLWGTGGPDTQYF. Here the CDR3 DNA reads TGTGCCAGCAGTTTATGGGGGACAGGGGGCCCAGATACGCAGTATTTT.

The chain recombines TRBV28 with TRBJ2-1; 10 nucleotides line up with TRBD2. This CDR3 is built from 17 residues. Germline values: CDR1 MDHEN, CDR2 SYDVKM. V was pared by 4 bases and J by 4 bases, with 10 bases of the junction left unmatched. CDR3 DNA: TGTGCCAGCAGTTCAGTTCAGAGCGGGGGGGTATACAATGAGCAGTTCTTC. Translated: CASSSVQSGGVYNEQFF.

This CDR3 reads CASSQGLNTGELFF. The CDR3 DNA is TGCGCCAGCAGCCAAGGTCTTAACACCGGGGAGCTGTTTTTT. V gene TRBV4-1 combines with J gene TRBJ2-2; no definite D call. Germline V gene lookup returns CDR1 MGHRA and CDR2 YSYEKL. Trimming cost V 1 base and J 2 bases, with 5 bases left between them. This CDR3 contains 14 residues.

The J gene is TRBJ1-2, the V gene TRBV29-1; possible D gene TRBD1, 6 bases. Trimming left V 1 base short and J 4 bases short, with 7 bases between. This CDR3 spans 12 amino acids. Germline V gives CDR1 SQVTM, CDR2 ANQGSEA. DNA of the CDR3: TGCAGCGTTGAAGGAGGGGGCTATGGCTACACCTTC. It is translated as CSVEGGGYGYTF.

The chain combines TRBV5-4 with TRBJ2-5, with 7 bases lining up with TRBD2. V was pared by 4 bases and J by 5 bases, with 11 bases of the junction left unmatched. The CDR3 has 15 residues. Germline-derived CDR1 and CDR2 are SGHNT and YYREEE (reference sequence). CDR3 in amino acids: CASSRFGGAGETQYF. DNA of the CDR3: TGTGCCAGCAGCCGCTTCGGGGGAGCGGGGGAGACCCAGTACTTC. The whole variable domain, filled in from reference TRBV5-4 and TRBJ2-5, reads ETGVTQSPTHLIKTRGQQVTLRCSSQSGHNTVSWYQQALGQGPQFIFQYYREEENGRGNFPPRFSGLQFPNYSSELNVNALELDDSALYLCASSRFGGAGETQYFGPGTRLLVL.

This clone was found a few times. The chain recombines TRBV6-6 with TRBJ1-2, with D perhaps matching TRBD1 (5 bases). The CDR3 is 12 amino acids. Trimming left V 4 bases short and J 7 bases short, with 10 bases between. Germline loops: CDR1 MNHNY, CDR2 SVGAGI (reference sequence). The CDR3 coding sequence is TGTGCCAGCAGTTTTGACAGAGGTGGCTACACCTTC. Its protein product is CASSFDRGGYTF.

This clone appeared a few times. Other DNA sequences in this specimen translate into the identical CDR3. The V call is TRBV23-1, the J call TRBJ2-1; 8 bases fit TRBD1. TRBV23-1 is an ORF, with its function uncertain. This CDR3 region has 15 residues. The J segment lost 2 bases and the V segment lost 7 bases, leaving 7 bases of the junction unmatched. The CDR3 loop reads CASISGGIPYNEQFF. The CDR3 coding sequence is TGCGCCAGCATTTCAGGGGGCATACCCTACAATGAGCAGTTCTTC.

This sequence joins TRBV29-1 and TRBJ1-2; 8 nucleotides agree with TRBD1. There are 13 residues in the CDR3. V lost 2 bases to trimming and J lost 4 bases; unmatched junction nucleotides: 3. Germline V CDR1 and CDR2: SQVTM, ANQGSEA. The CDR3 DNA reads TGCAGCGTTGAATGGACAGGGATCTATGGCTACACCTTC. Protein sequence: CSVEWTGIYGYTF.

The chain links TRBV7-2 to TRBJ2-2; possible D gene TRBD2, 5 bases. The V gene lost 1 base and the J gene lost 5 bases, with 8 bases spanning the gap. Germline V gene data show CDR1 as SGHTA and CDR2 as FQGNSA. The CDR3 loop spans 14 amino acids. CDR3 region: CASSLGRGTGELFF. The DNA of the CDR3 is TGTGCCAGCAGCTTAGGACGAGGGACCGGGGAGCTGTTTTTT.

This clone was detected a few times. This chain connects TRBV6-5 to TRBJ1-5, with D possibly being TRBD1 (5 bases). The V end lost 2 bases, the J end lost 6 bases, and 14 bases lay between the germline ends. The CDR3 runs to 15 residues. The germline gives CDR1 MNHEY, CDR2 SVGAGI. This CDR3 reads CASSYPGTRAQPQHF. DNA of the CDR3: TGTGCCAGCAGTTACCCCGGGACCCGGGCTCAGCCCCAGCATTTT.

V gene TRBV4-2 combines with J gene TRBJ2-5; D gene unclear. Germline CDR1 reads LGHNA; CDR2 reads YNFKEQ. The germline V and J ends were trimmed by 0 bases and 2 bases, with 10 bases remaining between them. The CDR3 loop spans 15 amino acids. The DNA of the CDR3 is TGTGCCAGCAGCCAAGATCGGATGCAGCAAGAGACCCAGTACTTC. It yields the protein CASSQDRMQQETQYF.

There are a few counts of this clone. This sequence joins TRBV12-5 and TRBJ1-3; 7 nucleotides agree with TRBD1. Germline values: CDR1 LGHNT, CDR2 FRNRAP. This CDR3 has 20 amino acids. The V and J ends lost 3 bases and 1 base, in that order; junction bases with no gene match: 18. CDR3 sequence reads: CASGFRPRGRTGGSGNTIYF. CDR3 bases: TGTGCTAGTGGTTTCCGCCCCCGAGGTCGGACAGGTGGATCTGGAAACACCATATATTTT.

The rearrangement links TRBV11-2 to TRBJ2-5, with unresolved D. CDR3 length: 12 amino acids. Deletions cut 3 bases from V and 1 base from J, with 3 bases between. Germline V gene lookup returns CDR1 SGHAT and CDR2 FQNNGV. The DNA for the CDR3 is TGTGCCAGCAGCTTTACCCAAGAGACCCAGTACTTC. Protein product: CASSFTQETQYF. The variable domain in full, with the rest retrieved from reference TRBV11-2 and TRBJ2-5, is EAGVAQSPRYKIIEKRQSVAFWCNPISGHATLYWYQQILGQGPKLLIQFQNNGVVDDSQLPKDRFSAERLKGVDSTLKIQPAKLEDSAVYLCASSFTQETQYFGPGTRLLVL.

V gene TRBV29-1 combines with J gene TRBJ2-5, with D possibly called TRBD1 or TRBD2 (5 bases each). CDR1 and CDR2 (germline): SQVTM, ANQGSEA. The CDR3 is made up of 15 amino acids. Between the trimmed V and J ends, which lost 1 base and 5 bases, there was a span of 17 bases. The CDR3 is CSVEGRRGPRETQYF. CDR3 nucleotides: TGCAGCGTTGAAGGGCGCCGGGGCCCCCGGGAGACCCAGTACTTC.

This sequence joins TRBV7-9 and TRBJ2-1; TRBD2 matches at 8 bases. Germline values: CDR1 SEHNR, CDR2 FQNEAQ (reference sequence). Trimming took 7 bases from V and 6 from J; bases not matched to a gene: 5. This CDR3 comprises 13 residues. The CDR3 DNA sequence: TGTGCCAGCACCCTCGCGGGGGGCAATGAGCAGTTCTTC. Translation: CASTLAGGNEQFF. The complete variable domain, with remaining parts taken from reference TRBV7-9 and TRBJ2-1, reads DTGVSQNPRHKITKRGQNVTFRCDPISEHNRLYWYRQTLGQGPEFLTYFQNEAQLEKSRLLSDRFSAERPKGSFSTLEIQRTEQGDSAMYLCASTLAGGNEQFFGPGTRLTVL.

The chain employs TRBV5-1 and TRBJ1-1; D is perhaps TRBD1 (5 bases). Germline-derived CDR1 and CDR2 are SGHRS and YFSETQ. V shed 4 bases and J shed 4 bases, with 17 bases lying between them. This CDR3 is 15 amino acids long. This CDR3 reads CASSPRVGASTEAFF. The CDR3 DNA reads as TGCGCCAGCAGCCCCAGGGTTGGGGCTTCCACTGAAGCTTTCTTT. The full variable domain, completed using reference TRBV5-1 and TRBJ1-1, is KAGVTQTPRYLIKTRGQQVTLSCSPISGHRSVSWYQQTPGQGLQFLFEYFSETQRNKGNFPGRFSGRQFSNSRSEMNVSTLELGDSALYLCASSPRVGASTEAFFGQGTRLTVV.